These T cell receptor beta chains were read from a single sample in a study of blood T cell repertoires in COVID-19. Repertoires were generated with immunoSEQ multiplex PCR, while TCRdb's copy carries only in-frame clones and drops some. The sample lists about 210,000 clones; around 83% were seen once. Sequenced input: peripheral blood. Receptors originate from a woman aged 45-65 years with acute or convalescent COVID-19. Each CDR3 is given with its conserved first and last residue. Each record gives: clone size, J gene, V gene, D gene, CDR3 protein, CDR3 DNA. The D gene is left open where the match is weak. Only some rows state a clone size, as once, few, many or a class for expanded clones.

>-|TRBJ2-7|TRBV6-5|-
CASTPTLNSYEQYF
TGTGCCAGCACCCCGACACTTAACTCCTACGAGCAGTACTTC
>-|TRBJ2-2|TRBV6-2/TRBV6-3|-
CASSYLDSPGELFF
TGTGCCAGCAGTTACCTGGACAGCCCCGGGGAGCTGTTTTTT
>-|TRBJ1-2|TRBV10-2|-
CASSLQGAWGYTF
TGCGCCAGCAGTCTACAGGGCGCTTGGGGCTACACCTTC
>-|TRBJ1-2|TRBV5-1|-
CASSPTGVVPDGYTF
TGCGCCAGCAGCCCCACGGGGGTTGTCCCTGATGGCTACACCTTC
>-|TRBJ2-1|TRBV11-3|TRBD2
CASSPTSGSYNEQFF
TGTGCCAGCAGCCCAACTAGCGGTTCCTACAATGAGCAGTTCTTC
>-|TRBJ1-2|TRBV28|-
CASSSLGGNYGYTF
TGTGCCAGCAGTTCCCTGGGAGGGAACTATGGCTACACCTTC
>-|TRBJ2-3|TRBV21-1|-
CASSKGSWRGASDTQYF
TGTGCCAGCAGCAAGGGGTCATGGCGGGGTGCTTCAGATACGCAGTATTTT
>-|TRBJ1-1|TRBV6-5|TRBD1
CASRDRGKVNTEAFF
TGTGCCAGCAGGGACAGGGGGAAGGTGAACACTGAAGCTTTCTTT
>few|TRBJ1-1|TRBV19|-
CASSVGRAGGVAAFF
TGTGCCAGTAGTGTCGGGAGGGCCGGGGGCGTCGCAGCTTTCTTT
>once|TRBJ1-1|TRBV9|-
CASSVAVNTEAFF
TGTGCCAGCAGCGTAGCGGTGAACACTGAAGCTTTCTTT
>-|TRBJ2-5|TRBV2|TRBD2
CASSARTSGRWAQETQYF
TGTGCCAGCAGCGCTCGGACTAGCGGGAGATGGGCCCAAGAGACCCAGTACTTC
>-|TRBJ2-2|TRBV27|-
CASSWRGRTGELFF
TGTGCCAGCAGTTGGAGGGGGCGGACCGGGGAGCTGTTTTTT
>-|TRBJ2-1|TRBV14|TRBD2
CASSLGYGTSGSNEQFF
TGTGCCAGCAGCCTCGGGTACGGGACTAGCGGGAGTAATGAGCAGTTCTTC
>-|TRBJ1-1|TRBV7-9|-
CASSLGGGGTEAFF
TGTGCCAGCAGCTTAGGTGGGGGAGGCACTGAAGCTTTCTTT
>few|TRBJ1-1|TRBV24-1|-
CATSSTGAETEAFF
TGTGCCACCAGTTCTACGGGAGCGGAGACTGAAGCTTTCTTT
>few|TRBJ1-2|TRBV3-1/TRBV3-2|-
CASSQEGRRGYGYTF
TGTGCCAGCAGCCAAGAGGGGCGGAGGGGATATGGCTACACCTTC
>-|TRBJ2-3|TRBV19|-
CASSMEGSTDTQYF
TGTGCCAGTAGTATGGAGGGGAGTACAGATACGCAGTATTTT
>-|TRBJ2-2|TRBV10-3|TRBD1
CAISEGQGVFTGELFF
TGTGCCATCAGTGAGGGCCAGGGGGTATTCACCGGGGAGCTGTTTTTT
>-|TRBJ2-7|TRBV28|TRBD2
CASSSPSSGRGYEQYF
TGTGCCAGCAGTTCACCTTCTAGCGGGAGAGGGTACGAGCAGTACTTC
>once|TRBJ1-4|TRBV5-6|TRBD1
CASSLQGATNEKLFF
TGTGCCAGCAGCCTACAGGGGGCAACTAATGAAAAACTGTTTTTT
>-|TRBJ1-2|TRBV24-1|-
CATSEGGTVGYTF
TGTGCCACCTCCGAGGGCGGAACGGTGGGCTACACCTTC
>-|TRBJ1-4|TRBV2|-
CASRDFRVTNEKLFF
TGTGCCAGCCGAGACTTCAGGGTGACTAATGAAAAACTGTTTTTT
>-|TRBJ2-3|TRBV5-8|TRBD1
CASSGTGFLTDTQYF
TGTGCCAGCAGCGGGACAGGGTTTCTCACAGATACGCAGTATTTT
>-|TRBJ2-4|TRBV30|-
CAWRVSGLPKNIQYF
TGTGCCTGGAGGGTCAGCGGGCTACCTAAAAACATTCAGTACTTC